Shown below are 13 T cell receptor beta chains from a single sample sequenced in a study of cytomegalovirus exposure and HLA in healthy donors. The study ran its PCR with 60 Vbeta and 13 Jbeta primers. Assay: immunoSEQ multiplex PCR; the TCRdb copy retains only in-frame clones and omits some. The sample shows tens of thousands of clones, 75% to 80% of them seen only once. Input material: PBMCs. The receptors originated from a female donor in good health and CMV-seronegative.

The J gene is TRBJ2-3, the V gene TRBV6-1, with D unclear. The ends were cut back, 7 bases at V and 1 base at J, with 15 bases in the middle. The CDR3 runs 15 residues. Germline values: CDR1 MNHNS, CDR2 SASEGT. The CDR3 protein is CASILLPRGTDTQYF. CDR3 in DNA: TGTGCCAGCATCCTCCTTCCCCGGGGCACAGATACGCAGTATTTT.

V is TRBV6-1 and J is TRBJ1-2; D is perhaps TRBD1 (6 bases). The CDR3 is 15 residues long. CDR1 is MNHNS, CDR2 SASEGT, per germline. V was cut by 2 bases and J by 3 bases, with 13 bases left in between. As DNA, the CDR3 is TGTGCCAGCAGTGAAAGTCTTGGACAGCACTATGGCTACACCTTC. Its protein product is CASSESLGQHYGYTF.

CDR3 DNA sequence: TGCGCCAGCAGCTTGGACAGGGACACTGAAGCTTTCTTT. It translates to CASSLDRDTEAFF. V is TRBV5-1 and J is TRBJ1-1; D might be TRBD1 (6 bases). Trimming removed 0 bases from V and 3 bases from J, with 6 bases in between. Germline CDR1 and CDR2: SGHRS and YFSETQ. The CDR3 sequence is 13 residues long.

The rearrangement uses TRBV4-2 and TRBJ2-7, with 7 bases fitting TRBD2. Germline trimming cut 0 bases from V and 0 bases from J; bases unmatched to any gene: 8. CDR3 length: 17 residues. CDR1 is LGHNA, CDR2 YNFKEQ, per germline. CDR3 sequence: CASSQELGGGSSYEQYF. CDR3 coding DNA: TGTGCCAGCAGCCAAGAACTTGGCGGGGGTAGCTCCTACGAGCAGTACTTC.

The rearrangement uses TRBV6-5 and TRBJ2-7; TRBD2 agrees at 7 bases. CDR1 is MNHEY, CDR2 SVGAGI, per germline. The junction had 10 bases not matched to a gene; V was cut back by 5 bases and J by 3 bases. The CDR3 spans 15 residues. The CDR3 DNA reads TGTGCCAGCAGTCCCTCTAGCGGAAATAACTACGAGCAGTACTTC. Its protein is CASSPSSGNNYEQYF.

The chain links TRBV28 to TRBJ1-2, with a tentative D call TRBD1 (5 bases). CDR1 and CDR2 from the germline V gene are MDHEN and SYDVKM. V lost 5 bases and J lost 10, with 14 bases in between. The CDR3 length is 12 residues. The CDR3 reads CASSVGGRDYTF. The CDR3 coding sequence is TGTGCCAGCAGTGTCGGGGGTCGGGACTACACCTTC.

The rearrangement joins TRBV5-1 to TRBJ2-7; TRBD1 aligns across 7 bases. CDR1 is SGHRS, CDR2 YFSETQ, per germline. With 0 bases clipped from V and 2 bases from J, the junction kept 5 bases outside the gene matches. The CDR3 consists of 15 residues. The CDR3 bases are TGCGCCAGCAGCTTGGAGGGGGCGGTAACCTACGAGCAGTACTTC. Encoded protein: CASSLEGAVTYEQYF. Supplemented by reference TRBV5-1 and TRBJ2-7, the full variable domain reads KAGVTQTPRYLIKTRGQQVTLSCSPISGHRSVSWYQQTPGQGLQFLFEYFSETQRNKGNFPGRFSGRQFSNSRSEMNVSTLELGDSALYLCASSLEGAVTYEQYFGPGTRLTVT.

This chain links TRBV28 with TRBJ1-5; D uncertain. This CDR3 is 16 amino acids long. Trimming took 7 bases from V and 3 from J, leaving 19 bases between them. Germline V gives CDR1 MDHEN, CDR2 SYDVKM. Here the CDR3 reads CASTLFPLRSNQPQHF. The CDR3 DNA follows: TGTGCCAGCACCTTATTCCCTCTTAGATCCAATCAGCCCCAGCATTTT.

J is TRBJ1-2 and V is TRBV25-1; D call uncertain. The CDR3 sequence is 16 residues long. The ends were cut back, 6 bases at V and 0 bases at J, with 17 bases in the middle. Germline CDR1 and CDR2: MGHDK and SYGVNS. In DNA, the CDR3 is TGTGCCAGCAGCCCGTCTAGCGCGTCCGCTAACTATGGCTACACCTTC. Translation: CASSPSSASANYGYTF.

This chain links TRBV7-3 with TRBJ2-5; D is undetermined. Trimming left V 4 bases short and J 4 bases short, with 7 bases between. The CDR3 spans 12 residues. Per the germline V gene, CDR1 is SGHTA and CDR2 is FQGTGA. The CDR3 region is CASSYPGETQYF. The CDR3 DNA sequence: TGTGCCAGCAGCTATCCGGGAGAGACCCAGTACTTC.

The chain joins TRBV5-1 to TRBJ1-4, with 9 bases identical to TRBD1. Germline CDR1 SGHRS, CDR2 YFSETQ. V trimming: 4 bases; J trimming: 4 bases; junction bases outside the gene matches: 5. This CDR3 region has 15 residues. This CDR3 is CASSVTGQGNEKLFF. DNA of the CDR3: TGCGCCAGCAGCGTCACGGGACAGGGTAATGAAAAACTGTTTTTT.

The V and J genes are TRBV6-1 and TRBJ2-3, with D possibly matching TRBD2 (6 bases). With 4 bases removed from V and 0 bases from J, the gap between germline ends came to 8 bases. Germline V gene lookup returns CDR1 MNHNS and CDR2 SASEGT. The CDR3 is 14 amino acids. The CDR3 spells CASSGGLSTDTQYF. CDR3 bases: TGTGCCAGCAGTGGCGGACTAAGCACAGATACGCAGTATTTT.

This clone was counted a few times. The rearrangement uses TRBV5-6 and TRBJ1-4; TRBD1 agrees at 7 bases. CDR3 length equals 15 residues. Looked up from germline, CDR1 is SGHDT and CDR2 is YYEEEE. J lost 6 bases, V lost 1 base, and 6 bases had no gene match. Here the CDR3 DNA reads TGTGCCAGCAGCTTGATAAGGGACAGCGATGAAAAACTGTTTTTT. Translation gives CASSLIRDSDEKLFF.